The 8 T cell receptor beta chains below come from one sample, sequenced in a study of blood T cell repertoires in COVID-19. Sequenced by immunoSEQ multiplex PCR; TCRdb stores in-frame clones only, minus some. This table holds fewer than 250,000 clones, about 85% found once. The sequenced material came from peripheral blood. These receptors came from a man between 40 and 49 years old with acute or convalescent COVID-19.

A word on this clone: Distinct nucleotide sequences in the sample also encode this CDR3. V and J are TRBV11-2 and TRBJ2-2, with 11 bases aligning to TRBD2. V trimming: 3 bases; J trimming: 5 bases; junction bases outside the gene matches: 8. In germline, CDR1 is SGHAT, CDR2 FQNNGV. This CDR3 region has 17 residues. CDR3 DNA: TGTGCCAGCAGCTTCGGGCTAGCGGGAGGAGGAACCGGGGAGCTGTTTTTT. Its translation: CASSFGLAGGGTGELFF.

This sequence joins TRBV11-2 and TRBJ2-1, with 7 bases fitting TRBD2. This CDR3 spans 13 amino acids. V trimming: 2 bases; J trimming: 10 bases; junction bases outside the gene matches: 5. CDR1 is SGHAT and CDR2 is FQNNGV in the germline V gene. The CDR3 DNA follows: TGTGCCAGCAGCTTAAGACTAGCATTAGAGCAGTTCTTC. Its protein product is CASSLRLALEQFF.

As concerns this clone: Because the CDR3's place on the DNA is in doubt, the DNA is left out and the CDR3 is given as listed by TCRdb. The chain links TRBV5-5 to TRBJ1-2; the table's D call TRBD1 went unverified against the DNA. Per the germline V gene, CDR1 is SGHKS and CDR2 is YYEKEE (reference sequence). The CDR3 length equals 12 residues, ends included. CDR3 amino acids: CASSVGQGSGTF.

The chain combines TRBV7-8 with TRBJ2-7; D remains unclear. The CDR3 has 11 residues. The germline V gene encodes CDR1 SGHVS and CDR2 FQNEAQ. The ends were cut back, 5 bases at V and 3 bases at J, with 5 bases in the middle. The CDR3 protein is CASSLYYEQYF. As DNA, the CDR3 is TGTGCCAGCAGCCTGTACTACGAGCAGTACTTC.

V gene TRBV24-1 combines with J gene TRBJ2-5; D ambiguous. CDR3 length: 14 residues. Germline CDR1 KGHDR, CDR2 SFDVKD. The V end lost 1 base, the J end lost 0 bases, and 5 bases lay between the germline ends. The CDR3 DNA reads TGTGCCACCAGTGATTTATCGGACCAAGAGACCCAGTACTTC. Its protein product is CATSDLSDQETQYF.

This chain joins TRBV5-1 and TRBJ2-1; 12 bases line up with TRBD2. This CDR3 comprises 15 residues. V lost 3 bases, J lost 9 bases, and 7 bases stayed unmatched. Germline CDR1 and CDR2: SGHRS and YFSETQ. CDR3 amino acids: CASSWRTSGVVEQFF. CDR3 coding DNA: TGCGCCAGCAGCTGGCGGACTAGCGGGGTTGTTGAGCAGTTCTTC.

The chain links TRBV30 to TRBJ2-7, with D perhaps TRBD1 (6 bases). Trimming pared 5 bases from V and 3 bases from J, leaving 11 bases between. CDR3 length equals 12 residues. The germline V gene has CDR1 GTSNPN and CDR2 SVGIG (reference sequence). CDR3 in DNA: TGTGCCTGGTCGGACAGAGGCTACGAGCAGTACTTC. Translating gives CAWSDRGYEQYF.

J is TRBJ2-1 and V is TRBV14; the match to TRBD2 covers 10 bases. Germline values: CDR1 SGHDN, CDR2 FVKESK. This CDR3 contains 17 residues. Trimming took 4 bases from V and 7 from J; bases not matched to a gene: 13. This chain's CDR3 is CASSPTSLAGLLNEQFF. CDR3 sequence (DNA): TGTGCCAGCAGCCCCACATCACTAGCGGGACTTCTGAATGAGCAGTTCTTC.